The 17 T cell receptor beta chains below all came from one sample that was sequenced in a study of CD8 T cells in ankylosing spondylitis. Study-wide findings and caveats: For ankylosing spondylitis blood, a TCR beta motif of 7 or 8 highly homologous variants appeared characteristic.

Their antigens remain unidentified. TCRdb analysed the 5' RACE reads with MiXCR anew, one entry per CDR3 protein. The repertoire holds some 450,000 distinct CDR3 sequences, with approximately 17% as singletons. Specimen: blood, either unsorted or a sorted T cell fraction (not recorded which). The receptors originated from a male donor with ankylosing spondylitis.

This clonotype was seen at least ten times. The chain recombines TRBV5-1 with TRBJ2-3; D gene ambiguous. The CDR3 is made up of 12 amino acids. CDR1 SGHRS and CDR2 YFSETQ come from the germline V gene. The V gene lost 1 base and the J gene lost 2 bases, with 2 bases spanning the gap. The chain's CDR3 is CASSLTTDTQYF. The CDR3 DNA reads TGCGCCAGCAGCTTGACCACAGATACGCAGTATTTT. The full variable domain, with the rest looked up from reference TRBV5-1 and TRBJ2-3, is KAGVTQTPRYLIKTRGQQVTLSCSPISGHRSVSWYQQTPGQGLQFLFEYFSETQRNKGNFPGRFSGRQFSNSRSEMNVSTLELGDSALYLCASSLTTDTQYFGPGTRLTVL.

Only a few counts were recorded for this clonotype. V and J are TRBV5-1 and TRBJ1-2, with D perhaps matching TRBD1 (6 bases). The V gene's germline CDR1 is SGHRS and CDR2 YFSETQ. Trimming pared 5 bases from V and 0 bases from J, leaving 14 bases between. This CDR3 contains 15 residues. CDR3 in amino acids: CASRWTETTNYGYTF. In nucleotides, the CDR3 is TGCGCCAGCAGATGGACAGAAACGACTAACTATGGCTACACCTTC. The entire variable domain, with the rest obtained from reference TRBV5-1 and TRBJ1-2, is as follows: KAGVTQTPRYLIKTRGQQVTLSCSPISGHRSVSWYQQTPGQGLQFLFEYFSETQRNKGNFPGRFSGRQFSNSRSEMNVSTLELGDSALYLCASRWTETTNYGYTFGSGTRLTVV.

This clonotype was detected ten times or more. V usage is TRBV12-3 or TRBV12-4 and J usage is TRBJ1-1; 8 nucleotides line up with TRBD1. Germline trimming cut 0 bases from V and 3 bases from J; bases unmatched to any gene: 0. CDR3 size: 14 residues. CDR3 sequence: CASSLADRDTEAFF. DNA for the CDR3: TGTGCCAGCAGTTTAGCGGACAGGGACACTGAAGCTTTCTTT.

The chain recombines TRBV11-2 with TRBJ2-1; the match to TRBD2 covers 9 bases. Germline CDR1 is SGHAT and CDR2 is FQNNGV. V lost 5 bases and J lost 2; bases outside the gene matches: 10. This CDR3 region has 17 residues. The CDR3 is CASSASIAGAPYNEQFF. The CDR3 DNA reads as TGTGCCAGCAGCGCAAGTATAGCGGGGGCGCCCTACAATGAGCAGTTCTTC.

This clonotype has just a few counts. The chain is built from TRBV4-3 and TRBJ2-1; the D gene is possibly TRBD2 (6 bases). The V and J ends lost 0 bases and 6 bases respectively, with 12 bases between them. CDR3 length: 15 residues. Germline V gene sequence: CDR1 LGHNA, CDR2 YSLEER. The CDR3 DNA follows: TGCGCCAGCAGCCAAGATTCTGGGGGAGGCAATGAGCAGTTCTTC. Translated: CASSQDSGGGNEQFF.

This clonotype was counted between two and nine times. The chain uses TRBV12-3 or TRBV12-4 and TRBJ2-7; the match to TRBD1 covers 8 bases. The CDR3 is 12 amino acids. Germline trimming cut 6 bases from V and 10 bases from J; bases unmatched to any gene: 8. CDR3 region: CASSFGQGKQYF. CDR3 nucleotides: TGTGCCAGCAGCTTCGGACAGGGTAAACAGTACTTC.

This clonotype was detected only a few times. V usage is TRBV6-1 and J usage is TRBJ2-7; possibly TRBD1 for D (6 bases). Deletions cut 4 bases from V and 6 bases from J, with 16 bases between. This CDR3 spans 14 amino acids. From germline, CDR1 is MNHNS and CDR2 SASEGT. The CDR3: CASSASRGRSEQYF. The CDR3 DNA reads TGTGCCAGCAGTGCTTCCAGGGGCCGCAGCGAGCAGTACTTC.

Only a few counts were recorded for this clonotype. The CDR3 here is CASTLAGVLYNEQFF. The CDR3 region has the DNA TGTGCCAGCACCCTAGCGGGAGTCCTCTACAATGAGCAGTTCTTC. This chain connects TRBV2 to TRBJ2-1; 10 bases are a match to TRBD2. The CDR3 is made up of 15 amino acids. Germline CDR1 reads SNHLY; CDR2 reads FYNNEI. V lost 7 bases to trimming and J lost 3 bases; unmatched junction nucleotides: 6. Combining the CDR3 with reference TRBV2 and TRBJ2-1 gives the whole variable domain EPEVTQTPSHQVTQMGQEVILRCVPISNHLYFYWYRQILGQKVEFLVSFYNNEISEKSEIFDDQFSVERPDGSNFTLKIRSTKLEDSAMYFCASTLAGVLYNEQFFGPGTRLTVL.

This rearrangement joins TRBV11-2 to TRBJ2-7; 7 bases line up with TRBD1. J was trimmed by 5 bases and V by 3 bases; bases with no gene match: 16. CDR1 and CDR2 (germline): SGHAT, FQNNGV. This CDR3 has 17 amino acids. The CDR3 sequence is CASSFYPGADRANEQYF. The CDR3 coding sequence is TGTGCCAGCAGCTTTTACCCCGGGGCCGACAGGGCGAACGAGCAGTACTTC.

This clonotype was found a few times. The V call is TRBV9, the J call TRBJ2-7; D possibly matches TRBD1 or TRBD2 (5 bases each). This CDR3 region has 15 residues. V dropped 0 bases and J dropped 0 bases, with 10 bases sitting between them. Germline CDR1 and CDR2: SGDLS and YYNGEE. The CDR3 DNA reads TGTGCCAGCAGCGTAGGGGACGTTGCCTCCTACGAGCAGTACTTC. It is translated as CASSVGDVASYEQYF.

The chain links TRBV7-2 to TRBJ1-2; TRBD1 aligns across 7 bases. V trimming: 10 bases; J trimming: 7 bases; junction bases outside the gene matches: 18. The CDR3 is 15 residues long. Germline V lookup: CDR1 SGHTA, CDR2 FQGNSA. CDR3 bases: TGTGCCACCTCATATAGCGCCGGGCAGGGGGGTGGCTACACCTTC. Translating gives CATSYSAGQGGGYTF.

This clonotype was detected a few times. The CDR3 sequence is CASSLPYRGGNTEAFF. CDR3 coding DNA: TGTGCCAGCAGCTTACCCTACAGGGGAGGTAACACTGAAGCTTTCTTT. The rearrangement links TRBV7-2 to TRBJ1-1, with 7 bases matching TRBD1. The CDR3 runs to 16 residues. Germline-derived CDR1 and CDR2 are SGHTA and FQGNSA. The junction had 8 bases not matched to a gene; V was cut back by 2 bases and J by 2 bases. Using reference TRBV7-2 and TRBJ1-1 for the parts outside the CDR3, the full variable domain is GAGVSQSPSNKVTEKGKDVELRCDPISGHTALYWYRQSLGQGLEFLIYFQGNSAPDKSGLPSDRFSAERTGGSVSTLTIQRTQQEDSAVYLCASSLPYRGGNTEAFFGQGTRLTVV.

The CDR3 coding sequence is TGCAGTGCTAGAGATTTTGAGGGCCCGTGGACCCAGTACTTC. As protein: CSARDFEGPWTQYF. J is TRBJ2-5 and V is TRBV20-1; D is possibly TRBD2 (5 bases). Per the germline V gene, CDR1 is DFQATT and CDR2 is SNEGSKA (reference sequence). The V gene lost 0 bases and the J gene lost 7 bases, with 15 bases spanning the gap. This CDR3 has 14 residues.

The chain links TRBV20-1 to TRBJ2-2; TRBD2 aligns across 8 bases. The CDR3 loop spans 14 amino acids. Per germline, CDR1 DFQATT and CDR2 SNEGSKA (reference sequence). V lost 4 bases, J lost 1 base, and 2 bases stayed unmatched. DNA of the CDR3: TGCAGTGCTACTCGGGGGGGGAACACCGGGGAGCTGTTTTTT. It encodes CSATRGGNTGELFF.

The chain couples TRBV4-2 to TRBJ2-7, with TRBD1 matching 7 bases. The germline gives CDR1 LGHNA, CDR2 YNFKEQ. This CDR3 is 13 amino acids long. V was pared by 5 bases and J by 2 bases, with 3 bases of the junction left unmatched. In DNA, the CDR3 is TGTGCCAGCAGCGCCGACAGGGCCTACGAGCAGTACTTC. This translates into CASSADRAYEQYF.

DNA for the CDR3: TGTGCCAGCACCGGGACTAGCGTGGGGGAGCTGTTTTTT. Its protein product is CASTGTSVGELFF. V and J are TRBV2 and TRBJ2-2; 10 nucleotides agree with TRBD2. The CDR3 covers 13 residues. V dropped 7 bases and J dropped 8; count of bases not matched to a gene: 4. CDR1 is SNHLY, CDR2 FYNNEI, per germline.

The chain uses TRBV12-3 or TRBV12-4 and TRBJ2-2, with TRBD2 matching over 11 bases. The ends lost 3 bases at V and 6 bases at J; junction bases unmatched: 24. This CDR3 has 22 amino acids. The CDR3 DNA follows: TGTGCCAGCAGTTTGGGGGAATCTGTTTTCGTGGCTAGCGGGAGGTATGCCGGGGAGCTGTTTTTT. Protein: CASSLGESVFVASGRYAGELFF.